The rows below give T cell receptor beta chains drawn from one sample of a study of OX40 agonist ivuxolimab in advanced cancers. Sequencing used immunoSEQ multiplex PCR; TCRdb keeps in-frame clones, though not all of them. The sample carries tens of thousands of clones, roughly 89% recorded once. The sample consisted of CD4+ or CD8+ T cells sorted from blood, taken in a trial of the OX40 agonist ivuxolimab. These receptors originate from an adult with an advanced solid tumor such as melanoma, head and neck, liver or kidney cancer. The conserved cysteine and the conserved F or W are not part of the CDR3 here. Fields, in order: J gene, V gene, CDR3 protein.

TRBJ1-1,TRBV18,ASSPYQSMNTEAF
TRBJ2-3,TRBV5-1,ASSLEGTDTQY
TRBJ2-5,TRBV6-1,ASSPTGLVLGTQY
TRBJ2-3,TRBV19,ASSTRLAADTDTQY
TRBJ1-2,TRBV11-2,ASSLVGDRYSYGYT
TRBJ2-4,TRBV6-1,ASSEGWAKNIQY
TRBJ2-5,TRBV10-3,AISGTGDQETQY
TRBJ2-7,TRBV6-1,ASSVWGRVPYEQY
TRBJ2-3,TRBV11-2,ASSGGAYSPTDTQY
TRBJ1-1,TRBV6-5,ASSYGSTVMNTEAF
TRBJ2-5,TRBV5-1,ASSLGARSRGMETQY
TRBJ2-1,TRBV18,ASSPELARDEQF
TRBJ1-4,TRBV4-1,ASSRIWTQGNEKLF
TRBJ2-7,TRBV28,ASSHEPGRYEQY
TRBJ2-1,TRBV19,ASSRDREGSYNEQF
TRBJ2-1,TRBV19,ASNRTGDNEQF
TRBJ1-2,TRBV7-9,ASTAVNYGYT
TRBJ1-4,TRBV9,ASSPRQGRVSEKLF
TRBJ1-2,TRBV29-1,SVDQYSYGYT
TRBJ2-2,TRBV9,ASSVLVETGELF
TRBJ2-1,TRBV5-4,ASSLESSGYNEQF
TRBJ1-3,TRBV10-2,ASRGFADGSGNTIY
TRBJ2-1,TRBV9,ASSVVGRYNEQF
TRBJ2-7,TRBV2,ASSDGESEQY
TRBJ2-1,TRBV5-6,ASSLGALAGPYNEQF
TRBJ2-7,TRBV4-2,ASSQELLAAYEQY
TRBJ1-1,TRBV20-1,SAGRGTEAF
TRBJ2-3,TRBV2,ASSPEGGGGIVDTQY
TRBJ2-7,TRBV6-1,ASSYGVEQY
TRBJ2-1,TRBV18,ASSPSGSEQF
TRBJ1-1,TRBV6-1,ASSYGTEAF
TRBJ2-5,TRBV4-1,ASSRNREETQY
TRBJ1-5,TRBV18,ASSPQGYSNQPQH
TRBJ1-2,TRBV6-1,ASCMGTGYGYT
TRBJ1-6,TRBV5-4,ASSVGQGTNSPLH
TRBJ1-4,TRBV18,ASSPPNLGGEKLF
TRBJ1-4,TRBV21-1,ASSKRRVNEKLF
TRBJ2-7,TRBV2,ASRPTSDSYEQY
TRBJ1-1,TRBV20-1,SAGSGGRAF
TRBJ2-1,TRBV5-8,ASSLFSRSGNEQF
TRBJ1-2,TRBV23-1,ASRGAGYGYT
TRBJ2-1,TRBV7-2,ASSTSGTSYNEQF
TRBJ2-4,TRBV28,ASSPAGTGLEGIQY
TRBJ2-7,TRBV5-6,ASSLFETISSYEQY
TRBJ1-1,TRBV6-1,ASSPGQGRGAF
TRBJ2-1,TRBV15,ATSRGVDRPEQF
TRBJ2-7,TRBV6-5,ASRTSDRDGEQY
TRBJ1-5,TRBV28,ASSFRRVGNQPQH
TRBJ1-2,TRBV6-4,ASKLGHENFNYGYT
TRBJ2-7,TRBV10-3,AISERGLAEEQY
TRBJ2-5,TRBV6-6,ASRSPGEETQY
TRBJ2-7,TRBV7-9,ASSPPSGSYEQY
TRBJ2-5,TRBV4-2,ASSLETSGQETQY
TRBJ2-5,TRBV18,ASSSGQQETQY
TRBJ1-1,TRBV11-1,ASSFSRGITEAF